Shown below are 7 T cell receptor beta chains from a single sample sequenced in a study of OX40 agonist ivuxolimab in advanced cancers. Repertoires were generated with immunoSEQ multiplex PCR, while TCRdb's copy carries only in-frame clones and drops some. This repertoire shows about 76,000 clones, 80% to 90% found once; its top ten account for approximately 5.1%. Sequencing used CD4+ or CD8+ T cells sorted from blood, obtained in a trial of the OX40 agonist ivuxolimab. The source is an adult with an advanced solid tumor such as melanoma, head and neck, liver or kidney cancer.

The V and J genes are TRBV2 and TRBJ1-5; tentatively, D is TRBD1 (5 bases). The CDR3 has 16 amino acids. The V end was cut by 6 bases, the J end by 0 bases, with 15 bases between. Germline CDR1 and CDR2: SNHLY and FYNNEI. The CDR3 nucleotides read TGTGCCAGCAGCCTCCTGGGGGGGGATAGCAATCAGCCCCAGCATTTT. Translation gives CASSLLGGDSNQPQHF.

On this clone itself: The junction departs from germline at one end; a sequencing error may be responsible. V is TRBV11-2 and J is TRBJ2-1; D is perhaps TRBD2 (6 bases). Germline assignment: CDR1 SGHAT and CDR2 FQNNGV. CDR3 length: 13 residues. CDR3 residues: CASSLERGKEILF. The CDR3 region has the DNA TGTGCCAGCAGCTTAGAACGGGGGAAGGAAATCCTCTTC.

This clone was detected a few times. The chain recombines TRBV4-2 with TRBJ1-1; no firm D call. The CDR3 is 18 amino acids. Germline CDR1 LGHNA, CDR2 YNFKEQ. V was clipped by 0 bases and J by 5 bases, with 22 bases between them. CDR3 sequence (DNA): TGTGCCAGCAGCCAAGATACCCGGGGATCCAACCCGGGGACTGAAGCTTTCTTT. It yields the protein CASSQDTRGSNPGTEAFF.

This chain joins TRBV7-9 and TRBJ2-6, with 8 bases that match TRBD1. The CDR3 sequence is 18 residues long. The germline gives CDR1 SEHNR, CDR2 FQNEAQ (reference sequence). Unmatched junction bases numbered 11, after V lost 7 bases and J lost 0 bases. The CDR3 region has the DNA TGTGCCAGCATCCCCGGGCCAGGGGGCCGCTCTGGGGCCAACGTCCTGACTTTC. This codes for CASIPGPGGRSGANVLTF.

The J gene is TRBJ2-1, the V gene TRBV9, with 12 bases aligning to TRBD2. This CDR3 contains 15 residues. In germline, CDR1 is SGDLS, CDR2 YYNGEE. Germline trimming cut 5 bases from V and 7 bases from J; bases unmatched to any gene: 7. Written as DNA, the CDR3 is TGTGCCAGCAGTCAGCTAGCGGGGGGGCCGAATGAGCAGTTCTTC. This gives the protein CASSQLAGGPNEQFF.

This chain connects TRBV7-9 to TRBJ2-5, with D possibly called TRBD1 or TRBD2 (6 bases each). Trimming removed 8 bases from V and 6 bases from J, with 28 bases in between. The CDR3 runs to 17 residues. Looked up from germline, CDR1 is SEHNR and CDR2 is FQNEAQ (reference sequence). The CDR3 DNA reads as TGTGCCAGCTCCTCCTCGGGGGCTCTGTCACCGGGGAAGACCCAGTACTTC. This gives the protein CASSSSGALSPGKTQYF.

The chain carries TRBV4-1 and TRBJ2-2; 7 bases agree with TRBD2. After removal of 0 bases from V and 0 bases from J, the junction contained 4 bases not matched to a gene. CDR3 length equals 17 residues. Germline assignment: CDR1 MGHRA and CDR2 YSYEKL. The CDR3 DNA follows: TGCGCCAGCAGCCAAGATTTTCGGGGGGCGAACACCGGGGAGCTGTTTTTT. It specifies CASSQDFRGANTGELFF.